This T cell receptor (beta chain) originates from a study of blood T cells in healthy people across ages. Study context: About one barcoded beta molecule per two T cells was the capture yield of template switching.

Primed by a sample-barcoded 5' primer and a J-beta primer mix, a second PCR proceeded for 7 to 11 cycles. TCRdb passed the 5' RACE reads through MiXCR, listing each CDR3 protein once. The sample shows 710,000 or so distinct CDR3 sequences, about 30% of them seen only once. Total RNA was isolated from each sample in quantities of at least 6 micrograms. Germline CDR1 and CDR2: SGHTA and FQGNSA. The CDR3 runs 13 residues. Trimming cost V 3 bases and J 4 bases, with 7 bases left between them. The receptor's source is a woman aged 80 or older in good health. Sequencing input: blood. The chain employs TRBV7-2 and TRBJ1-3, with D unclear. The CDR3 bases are TGTGCCAGCAGCTTGAGTTCCGGAAACACCATATATTTT. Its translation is CASSLSSGNTIYF.